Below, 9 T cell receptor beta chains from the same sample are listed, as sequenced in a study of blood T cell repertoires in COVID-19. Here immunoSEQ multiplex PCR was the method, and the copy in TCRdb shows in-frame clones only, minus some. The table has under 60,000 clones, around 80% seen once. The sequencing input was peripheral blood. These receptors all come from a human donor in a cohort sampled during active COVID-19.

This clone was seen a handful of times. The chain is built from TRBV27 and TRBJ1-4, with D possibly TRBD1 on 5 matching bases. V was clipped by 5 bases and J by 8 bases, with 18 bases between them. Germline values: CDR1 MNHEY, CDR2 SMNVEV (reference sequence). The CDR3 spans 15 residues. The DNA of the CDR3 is TGTGCCAGCAGTCCCTTGAGCAGGGCCAGAGAAAAACTGTTTTTT. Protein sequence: CASSPLSRAREKLFF.

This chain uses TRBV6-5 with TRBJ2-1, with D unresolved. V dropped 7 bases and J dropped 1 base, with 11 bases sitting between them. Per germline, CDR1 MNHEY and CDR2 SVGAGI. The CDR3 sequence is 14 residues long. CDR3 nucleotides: TGTGCCAGCATCGTTGACTTGTCCTACAATGAGCAGTTCTTC. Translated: CASIVDLSYNEQFF.

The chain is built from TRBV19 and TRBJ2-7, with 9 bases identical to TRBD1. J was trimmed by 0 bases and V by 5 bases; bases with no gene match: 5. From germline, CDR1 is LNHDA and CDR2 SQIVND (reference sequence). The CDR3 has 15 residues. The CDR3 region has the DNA TGTGCCAGTAGTGACAGGGGGGGAGGCTCCTACGAGCAGTACTTC. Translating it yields CASSDRGGGSYEQYF.

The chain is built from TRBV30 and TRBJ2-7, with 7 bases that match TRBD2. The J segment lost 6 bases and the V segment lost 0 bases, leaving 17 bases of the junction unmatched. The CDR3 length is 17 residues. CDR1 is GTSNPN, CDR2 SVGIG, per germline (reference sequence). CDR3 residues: CAWSVRDSGRRWFEQYF. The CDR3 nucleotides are TGTGCCTGGAGTGTAAGGGATAGCGGGCGAAGGTGGTTCGAGCAGTACTTC.

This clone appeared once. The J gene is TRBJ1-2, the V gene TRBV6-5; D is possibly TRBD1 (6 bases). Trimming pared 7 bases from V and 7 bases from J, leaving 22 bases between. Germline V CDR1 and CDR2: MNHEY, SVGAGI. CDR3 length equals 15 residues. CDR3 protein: CASTRTLDTRGGYTF. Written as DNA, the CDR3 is TGTGCCAGCACAAGAACTCTGGACACCAGGGGTGGCTACACCTTC.

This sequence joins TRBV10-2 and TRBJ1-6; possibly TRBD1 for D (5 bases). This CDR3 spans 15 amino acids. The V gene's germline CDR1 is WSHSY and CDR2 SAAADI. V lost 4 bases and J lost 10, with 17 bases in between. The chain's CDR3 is CASSVAGDFESPLHF. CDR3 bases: TGCGCCAGCAGTGTTGCGGGGGACTTTGAGTCACCCCTCCACTTT.

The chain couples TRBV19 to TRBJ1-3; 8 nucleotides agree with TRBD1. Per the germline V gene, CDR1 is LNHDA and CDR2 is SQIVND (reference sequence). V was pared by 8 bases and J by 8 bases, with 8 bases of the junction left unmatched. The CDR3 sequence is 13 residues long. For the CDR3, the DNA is TGTGCCAGTCGCGAACAGGGGGGGGACACCATATATTTT. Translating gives CASREQGGDTIYF.

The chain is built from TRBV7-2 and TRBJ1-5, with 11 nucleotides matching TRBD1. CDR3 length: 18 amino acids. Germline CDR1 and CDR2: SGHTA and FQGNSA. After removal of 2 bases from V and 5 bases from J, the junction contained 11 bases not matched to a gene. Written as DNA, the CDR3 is TGTGCCAGCAGCTTACGCGTTGCCGGGACAGGGGGAGATCAGCCCCAGCATTTT. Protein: CASSLRVAGTGGDQPQHF.

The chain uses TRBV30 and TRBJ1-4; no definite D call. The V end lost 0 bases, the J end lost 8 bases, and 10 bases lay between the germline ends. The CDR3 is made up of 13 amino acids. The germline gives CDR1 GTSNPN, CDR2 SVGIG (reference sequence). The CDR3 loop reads CAWSVLWEEKLFF. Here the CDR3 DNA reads TGTGCCTGGAGTGTACTGTGGGAGGAAAAACTGTTTTTT.